The T cell receptor beta chain under discussion was sequenced for a study of regulatory T cells in long-lasting Graves disease. This clonotype was counted only a few times. The CDR3 runs 17 residues. Germline V CDR1 and CDR2: MNHNS, SASEGT. Deletions cut 2 bases from V and 4 bases from J, with 20 bases between. Specified time point: persistent/refractory GD, antithyroid drugs over 5 years with positive TRAb. Scientists built the TCR library using RNA that was extracted from PBMCs. Both iRepertoire HTBI primers and Arm-PCR of CDR3 regions were used to build the TCR beta libraries. TCRdb used MiXCR to reprocess the multiplex PCR reads, holding one entry per CDR3 protein. The table lists 420,000 or so distinct CDR3 sequences, 23% of them singletons.

The sequencing used peripheral blood mononuclear cells (PBMCs), collected when the disease was refractory, from a patient treated with antithyroid drugs. The TCR comes from a female donor with Graves disease. V is TRBV6-1 and J is TRBJ1-2; D is undetermined. The CDR3 region has the DNA TGTGCCAGCAGTGAATCCAACAGCCTGACTGGGCTCTATGGCTACACCTTC. This codes for CASSESNSLTGLYGYTF.